The source of this TCR beta chain is a study of T-cell reconstitution after alpha-beta-depleted transplantation in children. Ten or more counts support this clonotype. Its target is unknown. The authors prepared the TCRbeta library with unique molecular identifiers. One entry per CDR3 protein results from TCRdb running MiXCR on the PCR reads. Among around 76,000 distinct CDR3 sequences listed, less than 20% were seen once. Findings and caveats of the study: Several hundred expanded graft clones reportedly supplied alpha-beta T cells about two months after transplant. Newly generated T cells supplied most T-cell counts and diversity one year post-transplant.

V shed 6 bases, J shed 3 bases, and the junction held 6 bases outside the gene matches. The germline V gene encodes CDR1 MNHNS and CDR2 SASEGT. CDR3 length: 14 amino acids. The sequence derives from a male patient aged 2 to 10 who had a stem cell transplant for acute lymphoblastic leukemia, so the T cells may come from the graft donor. Material: PBMCs, mostly from graft donor cells, obtained 360 days after TCRalphabeta/CD19-depleted stem cell transplant. The chain couples TRBV6-1 to TRBJ2-7, with 9 bases that match TRBD1. The CDR3 reads CASSPRQGDYEQYF. CDR3 nucleotide sequence: TGTGCCAGCAGCCCCCGACAGGGGGACTACGAGCAGTACTTC.